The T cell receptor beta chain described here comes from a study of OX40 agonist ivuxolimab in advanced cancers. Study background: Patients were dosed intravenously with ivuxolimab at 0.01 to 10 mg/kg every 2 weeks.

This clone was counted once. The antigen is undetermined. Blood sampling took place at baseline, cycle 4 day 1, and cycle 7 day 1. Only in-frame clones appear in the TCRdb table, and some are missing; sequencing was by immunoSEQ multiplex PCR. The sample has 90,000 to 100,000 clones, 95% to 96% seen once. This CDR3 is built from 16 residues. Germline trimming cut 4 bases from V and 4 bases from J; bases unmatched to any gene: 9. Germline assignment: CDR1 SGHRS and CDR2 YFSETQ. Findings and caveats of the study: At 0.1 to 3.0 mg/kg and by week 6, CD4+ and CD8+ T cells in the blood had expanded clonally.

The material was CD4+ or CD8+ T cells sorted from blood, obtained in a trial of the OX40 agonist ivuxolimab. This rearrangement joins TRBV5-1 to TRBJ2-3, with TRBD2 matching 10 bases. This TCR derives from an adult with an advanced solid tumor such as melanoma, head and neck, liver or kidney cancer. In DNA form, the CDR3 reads TGCGCCAGCAGCCCGAGAGCGGGAGGGCCAGCAGATACGCAGTATTTT. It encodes CASSPRAGGPADTQYF.